This T cell receptor (beta chain) appears in the sequencing data of a study of blood T cells in healthy people across ages (dated by TCRdb to the mid-2010s). Regarding the research as a whole: In model experiments, roughly one uniquely barcoded TCR beta cDNA molecule per two T cells was captured by template switching. Using deep sequencing normalized with unique cDNA molecular identifiers, the study measured how TCR beta repertoire diversity changes with age. The donors were divided into four age groups: young (average around 17 years), middle-aged (approximately 39), aged (about 60) and long-lived (about 80). To avoid experimental bias, donors of different ages were randomly spread across the sequencing lanes. Using the same blood draw, the study looked at two additional independent replicas of 1 million unique cDNA reads for two donors, one aged 18 to 30 and the other aged 80 or older.

Libraries came from 5' RACE. A second PCR of roughly 7 to 11 cycles was performed with a sample-barcoded 5' primer and a J-beta primer mix. Each TCR beta cDNA molecule received a unique molecular identifier from a template-switch 5' adaptor carrying 12 random nucleotides. Each sample yielded at least 2.5 million CDR3-containing paired-end reads. First-strand cDNA synthesis was performed from all RNA using the Mint cDNA synthesis kit, with priming by a TRBC-specific oligonucleotide. After uracil-DNA glycosylase treatment, a first 18-cycle PCR used universal primers M1SS and BC2_uni_R on all cDNA. The paper's data handling went like this. Normalization of each sample was performed by random selection of 1 million high-quality reads, each carrying a distinct molecular identifier. Reads with shared molecular identifiers were discarded instead of being binned into consensus sequences. MiTCR, set to a Q25 quality threshold and the strictest error-elimination algorithm, was used for CDR3 identification, clonotype clustering and error correction. A nonparametric unseen species model with Euler transformation was used to estimate lower-bound total TCR beta diversity. TCRdb ran its own pipeline on the public reads, namely fastp trimming at Q25 and MiXCR clone calling, and kept in-frame beta chains. Rows with a matching CDR3 protein are joined into one entry that keeps the most common DNA and genes. None of the V and J calls come from the authors' own analysis; TCRdb made them. This sample has around 2 million distinct CDR3 sequences in its table, and 30% to 40% of those were observed once. The top ten hold more than 20% of the sample.

Paper-wide results and their limitations: As age increased, observed TCR beta diversity per million T cells dropped in a roughly linear way, and a significant reduction was already evident by age about 36. There was a strong correlation between observed TCR beta diversity and the percentage of naive T cells measured by flow cytometry. Compared with the aged group, more naive CD4+ T cells, fewer expanded clones and increased TCR diversity were shown by the long-lived group, suggesting age selection. Estimates of total diversity based on one million sequenced T cells were considered lower bounds and underestimates. Since profiling was done on bulk unsorted PBMCs, naive and antigen-experienced compartments could not be conclusively compared. Because donor CMV infection status was unknown, age-related changes in expanded clonotypes were potentially confounded.

As concerns this clonotype: The specificity of this receptor is unknown. No per-base quality is available; no much larger clone lies one base away.

The donors were 40 or so Caucasian individuals from Russia, aged roughly 6 to 100 years, who were systemically healthy. Around 9.8 milliliters of peripheral blood were collected from each donor into EDTA-treated Vacutainer tubes. Ficoll-Paque density-gradient centrifugation was used to isolate PBMCs, with at least 6.5 million per sample. Total RNA, at least 5 micrograms per sample, was extracted from PBMCs with Trizol reagent. Naive CD45RAhigh/CD27high T cell percentages were measured by flow cytometry on a PBMC aliquot from every donor. In the germline V gene (reference sequence), CDR1 corresponds to DFQATT and CDR2 to SNEGSKA. From the cysteine through the phenylalanine, the CDR3 covers 12 amino acids. The read is trimmed to its CDR3 DNA, 36 bases read in frame from base 1. The V and J ends are trimmed by 7 bases and 11 bases, leaving 20 bases between them.

What was sequenced was blood. The source of this sequence is a human donor in good health. The V and J genes are TRBV20-1 and TRBJ2-5; TRBD2 is a possible D gene, resting on 6 matching bases. In nucleotides, the sequence is TGCAGTGGAAATGAGTACACGGGGGAGCAGTACTTC. Translation gives CSGNEYTGEQYF.